The rows below give T cell receptor beta chains drawn from one sample of a study of spatial heterogeneity in lung cancer. Using its own MiXCR run on the 5' RACE reads, TCRdb lists one record per CDR3 protein. Here the sample spans approximately 11,000 distinct CDR3 sequences, approximately 6.1% being singletons. This sample comprised normal lung tissue next to the tumor, obtained at surgery. All receptors derive from a male donor with early-stage non-small cell lung cancer. The CDR3 runs from the conserved cysteine through the conserved F or W. D genes are given only for firm matches. Some rows have no size entry. The others give once, few or many, or a class for an expanded clone.

D gene	V gene	clone size	J gene	CDR3 DNA	CDR3 protein
NA	TRBV6-2/TRBV6-3	many	TRBJ1-5	TGTGCCAGCAGTCGATCCCCGGCAGTAAGCAATCAGCCCCAGCATTTT	CASSRSPAVSNQPQHF
TRBD1	TRBV5-1	many	TRBJ1-1	TGCGCCAGCACCACAGGGGTTAACACTGAAGCTTTCTTT	CASTTGVNTEAFF
TRBD1	TRBV6-1	many	TRBJ2-5	TGTGCCAGCAGCACAGGGGGAGAGACCCAGTACTTC	CASSTGGETQYF
TRBD1	TRBV20-1	many	TRBJ2-7	TGCAGTGCTGGAGGGGACAGGGGGACCGAGCAGTACTTC	CSAGGDRGTEQYF
NA	TRBV19	many	TRBJ2-7	TGTGCCAGTAGTATTACAGGGATAGGTCTCGAAAACGAGCAGTACTTC	CASSITGIGLENEQYF
NA	TRBV30	many	TRBJ2-7	TGTGCCTGGAGTTTCCTCTCCTACGAGCAGTACTTC	CAWSFLSYEQYF
TRBD2	TRBV6-1	many	TRBJ2-7	TGTGCCAGCAACGGAGGACTAGCAAGTGAGCAGTACTTC	CASNGGLASEQYF
NA	TRBV7-2	many	TRBJ1-3	TGTGCCAGCAGCTTAGGGGTTTTTGAAAACACCATATATTTT	CASSLGVFENTIYF
NA	TRBV7-2	medium-sized	TRBJ1-6	TGTGCCAGCAGCTTAAGCAGAGCGGCCCCTATACCCCTCCACTTT	CASSLSRAAPIPLHF
NA	TRBV28	many	TRBJ2-3	TGTGCCAGCACCAAGGGGTCAGGTACGCAGTATTTT	CASTKGSGTQYF
TRBD2	TRBV6-2/TRBV6-3	few	TRBJ2-2	TGTGCCAGCAGTCCCCGGGCGGGGGGCACCGGGGAGCTGTTTTTT	CASSPRAGGTGELFF
NA	TRBV12-3/TRBV12-4	few	TRBJ2-3	TGTGCCAGCAGCCCTGGACAGCCTTTCACAGATACGCAGTATTTT	CASSPGQPFTDTQYF
NA	TRBV23-1	many	TRBJ2-7	TGCGCCAGCAGTCCCCAACCCCCTAAGGCAGGGGAGTTGTACGAGCAGTACTTC	CASSPQPPKAGELYEQYF
NA	TRBV10-3	NA	TRBJ1-1	TGTGCCACCCTCGACAGGCTGAACACTGAAGCTTTCTTT	CATLDRLNTEAFF
TRBD2	TRBV12-3/TRBV12-4	many	TRBJ2-7	TGTGCCAGCCGGGGGGAAGGTGACGAGCAGTACTTC	CASRGEGDEQYF
NA	TRBV28	many	TRBJ2-2	TGTGCCAGCAGTTTACCCCGTCCGGGCGGGGAGCTGTTTTTT	CASSLPRPGGELFF
NA	TRBV20-1	many	TRBJ2-6	TGCAGTGCTAATAACCCCTCTGGGGCCAACGTCCTGACTTTC	CSANNPSGANVLTF
TRBD2	TRBV18	many	TRBJ2-7	TGTGCCAGCTCACCCGCGGGGGGGCCCTCCTACGAGCAGTACTTC	CASSPAGGPSYEQYF
TRBD2	TRBV25-1	few	TRBJ2-5	TGTGCCAGCAGTGATCTAGCGGGGGTCGGGACCCAGTACTTC	CASSDLAGVGTQYF
NA	TRBV5-1	few	TRBJ2-3	TGCGCCAGCAGCTTGGAAGATAATACGCAGTATTTT	CASSLEDNTQYF
NA	TRBV20-1	many	TRBJ1-3	TGCAGTGCTTTAACAACCCGGGGTGGGTACACCATATATTTT	CSALTTRGGYTIYF
NA	TRBV5-1	medium-sized	TRBJ2-2	TGCGCCAGCAGCCCGGGACTTCACGGGTTACTTACCGGGGAGCTGTTTTTT	CASSPGLHGLLTGELFF
NA	TRBV18	few	TRBJ1-6	TGTGCCAGCTCACCGGAGGAGGGAAAGTCACCCCTCCACTTT	CASSPEEGKSPLHF
TRBD1	TRBV20-1	many	TRBJ2-1	TGCAGTGCTAGAGTAATGGGACAGATTGACAATGAGCAGTTCTTC	CSARVMGQIDNEQFF
NA	TRBV4-3	medium-sized	TRBJ2-2	TGCGCCAGCAGCCAAGACCGTGGCTCATGGGAGGTGAACACCGGGGAGCTGTTTTTT	CASSQDRGSWEVNTGELFF
TRBD2	TRBV2	few	TRBJ2-3	TGTGCCAGCTCCAGCCAACTAGCGGGAGCCGATACGCAGTATTTT	CASSSQLAGADTQYF
TRBD2	TRBV10-3	many	TRBJ2-1	TGTGCCATCGGGGGACTAGCGGGAGACAATGAGCAGTTCTTC	CAIGGLAGDNEQFF
NA	TRBV5-1	many	TRBJ1-6	TGCGCCAGCAGCTTGGAGACAGTTTGGAATTCACCCCTCCACTTT	CASSLETVWNSPLHF
NA	TRBV28	many	TRBJ2-5	TGTGCCAGCAGTGCTGTGATTGGGGGGACGACCTGGGAGACCCAGTACTTC	CASSAVIGGTTWETQYF
NA	TRBV2	many	TRBJ2-3	TGTGCCAGCAGTGCCGGGATCCTCAGACACACAGATACGCAGTATTTT	CASSAGILRHTDTQYF
NA	TRBV20-1	medium-sized	TRBJ2-7	TGCAGTGCCGAGGGTAGGAGGGGTATCTACGAGCAGTACTTC	CSAEGRRGIYEQYF
NA	TRBV2	NA	TRBJ2-7	TGTGCCAGCAGTGACTACGACGAGCAGTACTTC	CASSDYDEQYF
TRBD2	TRBV6-1	many	TRBJ2-3	TGTGCCAGCAGTGACGGGACTAGCGGGGTACATACGCAGTATTTT	CASSDGTSGVHTQYF
NA	TRBV7-2	many	TRBJ2-2	TGTGCCAGCAGCTTCTCTGGAGACACCGGGGAGCTGTTTTTT	CASSFSGDTGELFF